This is a list of T cell receptor beta chains from one sample in a study of beta chain features in type 1 diabetes. Profiling relied on immunoSEQ multiplex PCR, and the TCRdb table lists in-frame clones only, not all of them. Altogether roughly 150,000 clones are present, 9% being singletons, with the ten largest covering 0.65% to 0.9%. Sequenced material: central memory CD4+ T cells from blood. These receptors originate from a woman in her twenties or thirties with type 1 diabetes. Each CDR3 is given with its conserved first and last residue. D genes are given only for firm matches. Clone size is shown for a subset of rows, as once, few, many or a class of expanded clone.

clone_size j_call v_call d_call cdr3_aa cdr3_nt
many TRBJ1-1 TRBV28 - CASSPSGMNTEAFF TGTGCCAGCAGTCCTTCCGGTATGAACACTGAAGCTTTCTTT
- TRBJ2-7 TRBV2 TRBD1 CASRRTGSFYEQYF TGTGCCAGCAGACGGACAGGGAGTTTCTACGAGCAGTACTTC
few TRBJ2-5 TRBV6-5 TRBD2 CASSYGGLVGETQYF TGTGCCAGCAGTTACGGGGGACTAGTCGGGGAGACCCAGTACTTC
few TRBJ2-1 TRBV6-1 TRBD1 CASRTGGASYNEQFF TGTGCCAGCAGGACAGGGGGCGCAAGCTACAATGAGCAGTTCTTC
few TRBJ2-7 TRBV5-1 TRBD2 CASSATSGFYEQYF TGCGCCAGCAGCGCGACTAGCGGGTTCTACGAGCAGTACTTC
- TRBJ2-5 TRBV5-4 - CASSSQKGHVKETQYF TGTGCCAGCAGCTCACAAAAGGGGCACGTAAAAGAGACCCAGTACTTC
few TRBJ1-1 TRBV6-6 TRBD1 CASSYGQDETEAFF TGTGCCAGCAGTTATGGACAGGACGAGACTGAAGCTTTCTTT
- TRBJ1-5 TRBV7-8 - CASSSGPGVHQPQHF TGTGCCAGCAGCTCAGGGCCCGGTGTGCATCAGCCCCAGCATTTT
- TRBJ1-2 TRBV15 - CATSRDLGDFTF TGTGCCACCAGCAGAGATCTAGGGGACTTCACCTTC
many TRBJ2-7 TRBV11-2 - CASSPYSEQYF TGTGCCAGCAGCCCCTATTCCGAGCAGTACTTC
- TRBJ2-1 TRBV7-2 TRBD2 CASSSGLVSSLGQFF TGTGCCAGCAGCTCGGGACTAGTCAGCAGCCTAGGGCAGTTCTTC
- TRBJ2-2 TRBV4-1 - CASSQGDKNTGELFF TGCGCCAGCAGCCAAGGAGATAAGAACACCGGGGAGCTGTTTTTT
- TRBJ2-5 TRBV9 - CASSVVSSGETQYF TGTGCCAGCAGCGTAGTTTCGTCGGGAGAGACCCAGTACTTC
- TRBJ2-7 TRBV29-1 - CSVRTHSYEQYF TGCAGCGTTAGGACTCACTCCTACGAGCAGTACTTC
- TRBJ2-1 TRBV5-6 TRBD2 CASSSGGYEQFF TGTGCCAGCAGCTCGGGAGGCTATGAGCAGTTCTTC
- TRBJ1-1 TRBV4-2 TRBD1 CASSQDRARVEAFF TGTGCCAGCAGCCAGGACAGGGCGAGGGTTGAAGCTTTCTTT
- TRBJ2-1 TRBV11-2 TRBD2 CASSSGLAGREQFF TGTGCCAGCAGCTCAGGGCTAGCGGGGCGGGAGCAGTTCTTC
many TRBJ2-7 TRBV18 - CASSLEGTLEQYF TGTGCCAGCTCGCTTGAGGGGACACTGGAGCAGTACTTC
few TRBJ2-5 TRBV5-1 - CASSPNRGGDETQYF TGCGCCAGCAGCCCGAACAGGGGAGGCGATGAGACCCAGTACTTC
- TRBJ1-2 TRBV7-9 - CASSSQVYGYTF TGTGCCAGCAGCTCCCAGGTCTATGGCTACACCTTC
- TRBJ1-2 TRBV27 TRBD1 CASSPRDREYGYTF TGTGCCAGCAGTCCTCGGGACAGGGAATATGGCTACACCTTC
- TRBJ1-4 TRBV18 - CASSPPSGLGEKLFF TGTGCCAGCTCACCACCCTCGGGACTGGGTGAAAAACTGTTTTTT
few TRBJ1-1 TRBV29-1 - CSVESTEETEAFF TGCAGCGTTGAATCGACAGAAGAGACTGAAGCTTTCTTT
few TRBJ2-7 TRBV2 - CASSAPSYEQYF TGTGCCAGCAGTGCCCCGTCCTACGAGCAGTACTTC
- TRBJ1-2 TRBV2 - CASGGAAEHYGYTF TGTGCCAGCGGTGGGGCAGCGGAACACTATGGCTACACCTTC
few TRBJ2-3 TRBV7-9 - CASSSSTDTQYF TGTGCCAGCAGTTCTAGCACAGATACGCAGTATTTT
- TRBJ1-2 TRBV6-1 TRBD1 CASRPVRQGVRGYTF TGTGCCAGCAGACCGGTCAGGCAGGGGGTACGAGGCTACACCTTC
few TRBJ2-7 TRBV7-2 - CASSLETGNPYEQYF TGTGCCAGCAGCTTAGAGACGGGTAACCCCTACGAGCAGTACTTC
- TRBJ1-5 TRBV30 - CAWSTRGNQPQHF TGTGCCTGGAGTACACGGGGGAATCAGCCCCAGCATTTT
few TRBJ2-5 TRBV10-3 - CAIKDQGGETQYF TGTGCCATCAAAGACCAGGGTGGCGAGACCCAGTACTTC
few TRBJ2-3 TRBV18 - CASSGYVGSSTDTQYF TGTGCCAGCTCCGGATACGTTGGGAGTAGCACAGATACGCAGTATTTT
few TRBJ1-1 TRBV30 TRBD1 CGTGPAVVAFF TGTGGGACAGGCCCGGCGGTCGTAGCTTTCTTT
- TRBJ2-1 TRBV4-2 - CASSQDWAGEQFF TGTGCCAGCAGCCAAGACTGGGCTGGTGAGCAGTTCTTC
- TRBJ1-1 TRBV28 - CASREDGAEGKAFF TGTGCCAGCAGGGAGGACGGAGCGGAGGGGAAGGCTTTCTTT
few TRBJ1-3 TRBV28 - CASRPQGSGNTIYF TGTGCCAGCAGGCCACAGGGTTCTGGAAACACCATATATTTT
few TRBJ2-5 TRBV5-1 TRBD1 CASSLGLQGARETQYF TGCGCCAGCAGCTTGGGACTACAGGGGGCGCGGGAGACCCAGTACTTC
- TRBJ2-5 TRBV13 TRBD1 CASSLDRGQETQYF TGTGCCAGCAGCCTGGACAGGGGACAAGAGACCCAGTACTTC
few TRBJ2-5 TRBV7-2 TRBD2 CASSLNSGEETQYF TGTGCCAGCAGCTTAAATAGCGGGGAAGAGACCCAGTACTTC
few TRBJ1-1 TRBV4-1 - CASRGVLRNTEAFF TGCGCCAGTCGGGGAGTCCTCCGAAACACTGAAGCTTTCTTT
few TRBJ1-1 TRBV5-1 - CASRGGAQWDTEAFF TGCGCCAGCAGAGGAGGGGCCCAGTGGGACACTGAAGCTTTCTTT
- TRBJ2-7 TRBV19 TRBD2 CASSSQTSGSYEQYF TGTGCCAGTAGTTCCCAGACTAGCGGGAGTTACGAGCAGTACTTC
- TRBJ2-2 TRBV4-1 - CASSQARAADGELFF TGCGCCAGCAGCCAAGCGAGGGCCGCCGACGGGGAGCTGTTTTTT
- TRBJ2-3 TRBV7-8 TRBD2 CASSFKARLAARADTQYF TGTGCCAGCAGCTTCAAGGCGAGACTAGCGGCGAGGGCAGATACGCAGTATTTT
- TRBJ2-3 TRBV28 - CASRVSYARDTQYF TGTGCCAGCAGAGTTTCCTACGCTAGAGATACGCAGTATTTT
few TRBJ2-7 TRBV29-1 - CSVAQAFEQYF TGCAGCGTTGCACAGGCTTTCGAGCAGTACTTC
few TRBJ1-4 TRBV27 - CASSRGTPNEKLFF TGTGCCAGCAGTAGGGGGACACCTAATGAAAAACTGTTTTTT
- TRBJ2-1 TRBV2 TRBD2 CASSASGRAQNEQFF TGTGCCAGCAGTGCTAGCGGGAGGGCCCAAAATGAGCAGTTCTTC
- TRBJ1-2 TRBV9 - CASSVGFNSRTAYYGYTF TGTGCCAGCAGCGTAGGGTTTAACAGCCGGACAGCCTACTATGGCTACACCTTC
few TRBJ2-3 TRBV30 TRBD1 CAWEQGATDTQYF TGTGCCTGGGAACAGGGGGCTACAGATACGCAGTATTTT